This TCR beta chain was captured by sequencing in a study of Graves' ophthalmopathy and Graves' hyperthyroidism. Study results and caveats: Most thyroid-expanded clonotypes exceeding 0.001 frequency were also found in blood.

Between the trimmed V and J ends, which lost 0 bases and 3 bases, there was a span of 6 bases. Germline V lookup: CDR1 LNHNV, CDR2 YYDKDF (reference sequence). The CDR3 covers 13 residues. On this clonotype: What it recognizes is unknown.

The TCR beta CDR3 regions underwent amplification from RNA transcripts. An opening RT-PCR round employed HTBI primers and preceded a second-round multiplex PCR. A single record per CDR3 protein comes from TCRdb applying MiXCR to the multiplex PCR reads. The sample lists 230,000 or so distinct CDR3 sequences; about 46% were seen once. The chain carries TRBV15 and TRBJ2-7; D unclear. The specimen was peripheral blood. This clonotype was sampled from an adult man with Graves' ophthalmopathy. CDR3 region: CATSRDRYYEQYF. The CDR3 DNA follows: TGTGCCACCAGCAGAGACCGGTACTACGAGCAGTACTTC.